The entry below describes one TCR beta chain. How the authors handled the data: From reference gene primer amplification, estimates of nucleated cell counts were derived. Method: immunoSEQ multiplex PCR; TCRdb's copy keeps in-frame clones and lacks some. V and J calls and clone size come straight from that table; D and trimming were deduced from the DNA. The repertoire has a few hundred thousand clones, more than 65% of them found once; the top ten carry 9.5% to 10%. These data are taken from a study of blood T cell repertoires in COVID-19. At the level of the study: Researchers got acute and convalescent COVID-19 samples from the United States, Italy and Spain. Nucleic acid was either cDNA or gDNA, and it came from T cells, B-cell-depleted T cells, or PBMCs.

With 6 bases removed from V and 5 bases from J, the gap between germline ends came to 13 bases. The CDR3 consists of 14 residues. CDR1 and CDR2 from the germline V gene are WNHNN and SYGVQD (reference sequence). J is TRBJ1-4 and V is TRBV10-1; D gene unclear. This clonotype was obtained from a man aged 50 to 59 with active or convalescent COVID-19. The source material was peripheral blood. This CDR3 reads CASSLRVANEKLFF. CDR3 coding DNA: TGCGCCAGCAGCCTCCGGGTGGCAAATGAAAAACTGTTTTTT.